The clone carrying this T cell receptor beta chain was counted between two and nine times. Antigen: not known. Primers included in the PCR were 60 Vbeta and 13 Jbeta primers. Clones were read by immunoSEQ multiplex PCR, and TCRdb kept only the in-frame ones, dropping some. Found here are 150,000 or so clones, 70% of them singletons; the top ten hold roughly 4.5%. The length of the CDR3 is 17 residues. Germline V CDR1 and CDR2: SGHNT, YYREEE (reference sequence). V was shortened by 2 bases and J by 4 bases, with 18 bases between the two germline ends. This record belongs to a study of cytomegalovirus exposure and HLA in healthy donors. Looking at the study overall: Ancestry clustering placed 70% to 85% of around 400 genotyped donors in the Caucasian-associated cluster.

Points from the study as a whole: Later on, a genetic analysis was performed. It linked a missense variant in DCLRE1C with V- and J-gene trimming of TCR beta. Some TCR beta chains (roughly 150 of them) were listed as cytomegalovirus-associated. Previous analysis showed most TCR beta V segments were productive about 87% or about 30% of the time.

Source material: PBMCs. The chain is built from TRBV5-4 and TRBJ2-2; TRBD2 is a possible D gene (6 bases). The TCR sequence derives from a man younger than 35 in good health and CMV-seropositive. The CDR3 here is CASSFGAAVGGTGELFF. The CDR3 DNA reads as TGTGCCAGCAGCTTTGGTGCTGCAGTCGGGGGCACCGGGGAGCTGTTTTTT.